This paragraph covers one T cell receptor (beta chain) sequence. This clone was detected only once. The antigen it recognizes is unknown. It has no much larger one-base neighbor in the sample; base qualities were not kept. The CDR3 regions of human TCRbeta chains were analyzed by immunosequencing. The source study handled its data this way. TCRs in the repertoires were matched against a reference library of SARS-CoV-2-specific TCRs that had been generated with the MIRA antigen-specificity platform. Breadth was defined as the fraction of unique TCRs that were SARS-CoV-2-associated. Depth was defined as the fraction of total T cells that were SARS-CoV-2-associated. Using the MIRA data, each spike-specific TCR was assigned both to the spike region to which the TCR was reactive and to a CD4 or CD8 class. Log10-transformed breadth and depth values were compared by one-way ANOVA with Sidak's multiple comparisons tests. TCRdb's version of the immuneACCESS table is confined to in-frame rearrangements and falls short of the full clone set. An unresolved V gene accounts for under half of the shortfall where checked; the remainder is of unknown origin. The DNA gave D and trimming, while V, J and clone size come from that table. This sample comprises about 140,000 clones, roughly 88% of them detected only once. The leading ten clones occupy approximately 5.9% of the sample.

The sample's time point label, in plain terms: about 28 days (+/-7) after the second vaccine dose. AZD1222 recipients with second doses at about 4 weeks or about 12 weeks were pooled, because spike-specific TCR depth and breadth did not differ between schedules. Vaccinee samples were obtained from the UK trials COV001 and COV002, which included a single-blind randomized controlled phase 2/3 trial of AZD1222 (ChAdOx1 nCoV-19) in healthy adults. For TCRbeta chain sequencing, PBMC samples from trial participants were taken at day 0 and at day 28 after the second dose. This specimen belongs to a study of T cell responses to AZD1222 COVID-19 vaccine (dated by TCRdb to about 2021). General notes on the study: A total of just over 230 trial participants underwent TCR sequencing, of whom roughly 210 had received two doses of AZD1222 and some 25 had received two doses of the MenACWY control vaccine. Trial participants were enrolled by age into subgroups of 18-55, 56-69 and 70-plus years, and about 150, 27 and 61 TCR-sequenced participants, respectively, were included in these subgroups.

Trimming accounts for 6 bases at V and 3 bases at J, while the number of junction bases matched to no gene is 5. The CDR3 runs 14 amino acids, cysteine and phenylalanine included. The entry retains the CDR3 DNA only, 42 bases that are in frame from base 1. The germline V gene supplies CDR1 MDHEN and CDR2 SYDVKM. The investigation overall reported the following: Conclusions about previously exposed vaccinees are limited, since just a handful of AZD1222 recipients were seropositive for SARS-CoV-2 at baseline. Reportedly, almost half of the unique spike-specific TCRs recognized epitopes lying outside the regions that are mutated in the B.1.351 and B.1.1.7 variants. Because no day 14 peak-response samples were available, repertoires were characterized only after the peak T cell response. In the small 56-69-year group, the increase in depth fell short of significance, most likely because of low power. The whole spike protein was spanned by vaccine-associated CD4 TCRs, and dominant responses were seen in regions 160-218 and 743-854. After two AZD1222 doses, spike-specific TCR breadth and depth were significantly higher than at day 0 and than in MenACWY recipients. Participants were mostly white British, with more females than males. The authors suggested clonal diversity may have been underestimated.

This chain is built from TRBV28 and TRBJ1-5; 7 bases in the middle match TRBD1. The origin of this receptor is an adult who received the AZD1222 COVID-19 vaccine. Sequenced material: peripheral blood, taken 28 days after the second AZD1222 dose. The CDR3 is CASSLTGFNQPQHF. The bases read TGTGCCAGCAGCTTGACAGGGTTCAATCAGCCCCAGCATTTT. The variable domain in full, with residues beyond the CDR3 obtained from the reference TRBV28 and TRBJ1-5 genes, is DVKVTQSSRYLVKRTGEKVFLECVQDMDHENMFWYRQDPGLGLRLIYFSYDVKMKEKGDIPEGYSVSREKKERFSLILESASTNQTSMYLCASSLTGFNQPQHFGDGTRLSIL.